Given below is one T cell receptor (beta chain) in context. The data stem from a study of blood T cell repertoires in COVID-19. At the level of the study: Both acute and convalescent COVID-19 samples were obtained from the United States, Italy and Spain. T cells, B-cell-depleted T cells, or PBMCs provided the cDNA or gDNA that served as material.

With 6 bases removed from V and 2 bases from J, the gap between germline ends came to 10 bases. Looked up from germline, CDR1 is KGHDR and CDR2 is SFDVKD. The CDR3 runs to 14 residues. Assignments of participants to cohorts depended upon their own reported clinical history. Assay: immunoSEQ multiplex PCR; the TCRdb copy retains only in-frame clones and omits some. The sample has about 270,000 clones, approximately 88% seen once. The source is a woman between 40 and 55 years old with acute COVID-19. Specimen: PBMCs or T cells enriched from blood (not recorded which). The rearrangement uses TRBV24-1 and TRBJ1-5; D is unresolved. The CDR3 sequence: CATSRGGGNQPQHF. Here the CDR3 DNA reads TGTGCCACCAGTAGAGGAGGAGGCAATCAGCCCCAGCATTTT.